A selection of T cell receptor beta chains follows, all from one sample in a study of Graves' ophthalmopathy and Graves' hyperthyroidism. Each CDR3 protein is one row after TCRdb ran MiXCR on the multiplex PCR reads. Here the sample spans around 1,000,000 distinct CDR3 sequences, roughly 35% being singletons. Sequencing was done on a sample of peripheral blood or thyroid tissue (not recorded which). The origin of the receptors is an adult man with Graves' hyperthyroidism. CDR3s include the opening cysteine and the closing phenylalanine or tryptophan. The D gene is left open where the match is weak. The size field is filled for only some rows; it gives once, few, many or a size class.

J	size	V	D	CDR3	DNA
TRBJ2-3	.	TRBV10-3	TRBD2	CASSYPPGTSGSTDTQYF	TGTGCCAGCAGTTACCCACCTGGGACTAGCGGGAGTACAGATACGCAGTATTTT
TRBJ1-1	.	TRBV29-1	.	CIGGRYEAFF	TGCATTGGCGGGAGATATGAAGCTTTCTTT
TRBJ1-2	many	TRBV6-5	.	CASRQPNYGYTF	TGTGCCAGCAGACAGCCTAACTATGGCTACACCTTC
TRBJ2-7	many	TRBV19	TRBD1	CASSMGQEEKQYF	TGTGCCAGTAGTATGGGACAGGAGGAAAAGCAGTACTTC
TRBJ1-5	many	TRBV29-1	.	CSVEPGLNGQPQHF	TGCAGCGTTGAGCCAGGGTTAAATGGTCAGCCCCAGCATTTT
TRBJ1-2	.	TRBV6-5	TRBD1	CAAEPGQGARVSGYTF	TGTGCCGCAGAACCGGGACAGGGGGCGCGAGTTTCTGGCTACACCTTC
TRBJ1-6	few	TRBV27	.	CASSYRLQGGNSPLHF	TGTGCCAGCAGTTACCGTCTGCAGGGTGGTAATTCACCCCTCCACTTT
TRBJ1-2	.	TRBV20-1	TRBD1	CSASSYGTGGHGYTF	TGCAGTGCTAGTAGCTACGGGACAGGGGGCCACGGCTACACCTTC
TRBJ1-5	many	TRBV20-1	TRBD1	CSARDLGTGGAGNQPQHF	TGCAGTGCTAGAGACCTCGGGACAGGGGGCGCGGGCAATCAGCCCCAGCATTTT
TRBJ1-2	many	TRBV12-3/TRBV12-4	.	CASTLGGRGYGYTF	TGTGCCAGCACCCTGGGGGGGCGAGGTTATGGCTACACCTTC
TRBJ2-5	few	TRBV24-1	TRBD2	CATSDLTSGSPETQYF	TGTGCCACCAGTGACCTGACTAGCGGGAGCCCAGAGACCCAGTACTTC
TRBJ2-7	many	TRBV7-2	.	CASSLGGQVIYEQYF	TGTGCCAGCAGCTTAGGGGGCCAGGTTATCTACGAGCAGTACTTC
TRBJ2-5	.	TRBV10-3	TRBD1	CAISGGTGGRMETQYF	TGTGCCATCAGTGGCGGGACAGGGGGCCGTATGGAGACCCAGTACTTC
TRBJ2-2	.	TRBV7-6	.	CASRDNKRVGGTVTGELFF	TGTGCCAGCAGGGACAATAAGAGAGTCGGCGGGACGGTCACCGGGGAGCTGTTTTTT
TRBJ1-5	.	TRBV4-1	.	CASSLVVADNQPQHF	TGCGCCAGCAGCCTTGTGGTGGCGGACAATCAGCCCCAGCATTTT
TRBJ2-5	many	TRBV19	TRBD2	CASSIARELETQYF	TGTGCCAGTAGTATAGCGCGGGAGCTCGAGACCCAGTACTTC
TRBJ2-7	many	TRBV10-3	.	CAISESASPSYEQYF	TGTGCCATCAGTGAGTCGGCCTCCCCCTCCTACGAGCAGTACTTC
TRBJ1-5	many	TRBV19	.	CASSDRELAGQPQHF	TGTGCCAGTAGTGATCGGGAGTTAGCAGGGCAGCCCCAGCATTTT
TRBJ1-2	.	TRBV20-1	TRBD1	CSGRDIPGQGFGYTF	TGCAGTGGACGTGACATACCGGGACAGGGGTTTGGCTACACCTTC
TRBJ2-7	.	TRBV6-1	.	CASSSHATGAYEQYF	TGTGCCAGCAGTTCTCACGCCACAGGCGCCTACGAGCAGTACTTC
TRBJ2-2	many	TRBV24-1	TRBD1	CATSDPGQGVTGELFF	TGTGCCACCAGTGATCCGGGACAGGGGGTGACCGGGGAGCTGTTTTTT
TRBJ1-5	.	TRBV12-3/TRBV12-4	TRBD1	CASGRQGAENQPQHF	TGTGCCAGCGGTCGGCAGGGGGCGGAAAATCAGCCCCAGCATTTT
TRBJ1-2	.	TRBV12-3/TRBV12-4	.	CASSLSDNYYGYTF	TGTGCCAGCAGTTTAAGTGACAACTACTATGGCTACACCTTC
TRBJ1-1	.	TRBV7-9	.	CASSLDRGSQAFF	TGTGCCAGCAGCTTGGATAGGGGGAGTCAAGCTTTCTTT
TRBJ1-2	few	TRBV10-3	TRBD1	CARQGAHGYTF	TGTGCCAGACAGGGGGCACATGGCTACACCTTC
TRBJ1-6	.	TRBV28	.	CASSFSRHHNSPLHF	TGTGCCAGCAGTTTTTCCCGACATCATAATTCACCCCTCCACTTT
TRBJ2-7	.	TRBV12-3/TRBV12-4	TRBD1	CASSLDGTGPLNEQYF	TGTGCCAGCAGTTTAGACGGGACAGGGCCTTTAAACGAGCAGTACTTC
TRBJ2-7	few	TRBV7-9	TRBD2	CASSKGLAGVSEQYF	TGTGCCAGCAGTAAAGGACTAGCGGGAGTTTCCGAGCAGTACTTC
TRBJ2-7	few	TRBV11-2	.	CASGQPNPYEQYF	TGTGCCAGCGGACAGCCGAATCCCTACGAGCAGTACTTC
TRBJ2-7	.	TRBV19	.	CASSIFASYEQYF	TGTGCCAGTAGTATATTCGCCTCCTACGAGCAGTACTTC
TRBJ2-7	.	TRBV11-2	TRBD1	CASIAHGTGSYEQYF	TGTGCCAGCATCGCCCACGGGACAGGGTCCTACGAGCAGTACTTC
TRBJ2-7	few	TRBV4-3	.	CASSQVRNSYEQYF	TGCGCCAGCAGCCAAGTAAGGAACTCCTACGAGCAGTACTTC
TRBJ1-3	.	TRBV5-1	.	CASRPGRAGDTIYF	TGCGCCAGCAGGCCCGGCAGGGCGGGGGACACCATATATTTT
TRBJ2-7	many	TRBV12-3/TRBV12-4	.	CASRRGPPEYEQYF	TGTGCCAGCAGACGAGGACCGCCTGAGTACGAGCAGTACTTC
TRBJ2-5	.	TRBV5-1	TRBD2	CASMDSGRAGSETQYF	TGCGCCAGCATGGATAGCGGGAGGGCCGGCTCGGAGACCCAGTACTTC
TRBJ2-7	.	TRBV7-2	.	CASSWWGYEQYF	TGTGCCAGCAGCTGGTGGGGCTACGAGCAGTACTTC
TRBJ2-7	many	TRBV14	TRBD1	CASSGTGSPYEQYF	TGTGCCAGCAGCGGGACAGGGAGCCCTTACGAGCAGTACTTC
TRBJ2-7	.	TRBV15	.	CATLPSAGYNEQYF	TGTGCCACCTTACCGTCGGCCGGATACAATGAGCAGTACTTC
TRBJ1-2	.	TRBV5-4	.	CASSLDQGKGYTF	TGTGCCAGCAGCTTGGATCAGGGAAAGGGCTACACCTTC
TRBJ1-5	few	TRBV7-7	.	CASSLASDDSNQPQHF	TGTGCTAGCAGCTTAGCCTCGGATGATAGCAATCAGCCCCAGCATTTT
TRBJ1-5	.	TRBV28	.	CASDWGVFQPQHF	TGTGCCAGCGACTGGGGGGTATTTCAGCCCCAGCATTTT
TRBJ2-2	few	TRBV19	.	CASEDFHTGELFF	TGTGCCAGTGAAGATTTCCACACCGGGGAGCTGTTTTTT